This T cell receptor (beta chain) emerged from a study of blood T cells in healthy people across ages. This CDR3 region has 18 residues. The germline gives CDR1 SNHLY, CDR2 FYNNEI. The V and J ends lost 0 bases and 0 bases respectively, with 15 bases between them. Whole-study findings and limits: The donors' CMV status was not determined, possibly confounding changes in expanded clonotypes.

For this clonotype: Its specificity is unknown.

Then a second PCR, running roughly 7 to 11 cycles, was carried out with a sample-barcoded 5' primer and a J-beta primer mix. TCRdb independently ran MiXCR on the 5' RACE reads; one entry per CDR3 protein. This sample has hundreds of thousands of distinct CDR3 sequences, with about half found just once. Sequencing was performed on blood. V usage is TRBV2 and J usage is TRBJ2-4; a weak D match, TRBD2 (6 bases). The clonotype originates from a man aged 55 to 69 in good health. The CDR3, as DNA: TGTGCCAGCAGTGAAGCTGGGAGGACCGTTCTAGCCAAAAACATTCAGTACTTC. It yields the protein CASSEAGRTVLAKNIQYF.